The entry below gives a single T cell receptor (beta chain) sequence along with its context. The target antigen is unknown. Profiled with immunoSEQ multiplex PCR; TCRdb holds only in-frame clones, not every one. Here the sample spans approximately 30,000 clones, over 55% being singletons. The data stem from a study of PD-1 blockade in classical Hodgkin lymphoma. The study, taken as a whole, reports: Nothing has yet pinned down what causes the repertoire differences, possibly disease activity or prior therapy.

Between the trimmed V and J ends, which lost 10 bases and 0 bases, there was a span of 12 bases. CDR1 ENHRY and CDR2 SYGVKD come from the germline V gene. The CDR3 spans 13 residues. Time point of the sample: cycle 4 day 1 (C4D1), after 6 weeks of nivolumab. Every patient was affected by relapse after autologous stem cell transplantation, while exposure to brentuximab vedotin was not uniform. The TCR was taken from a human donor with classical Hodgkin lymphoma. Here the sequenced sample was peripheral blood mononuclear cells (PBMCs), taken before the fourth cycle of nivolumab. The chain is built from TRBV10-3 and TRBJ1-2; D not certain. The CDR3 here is CATLQQPNYGYTF. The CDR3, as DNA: TGTGCCACATTACAGCAACCTAACTATGGCTACACCTTC.